This TCR beta chain was documented in a study of cytomegalovirus exposure and HLA in healthy donors. The study, taken as a whole, reports: Overall, under 200 TCR beta chains were annotated as cytomegalovirus-associated.

Notes on this clone: Its antigen is undetermined.

V lost 7 bases and J lost 1, with 10 bases in between. The germline CDR1 and CDR2 sequences are LNHDA and SQIVND (reference sequence). The CDR3 loop spans 13 amino acids. Primers included in the PCR were 60 Vbeta and 13 Jbeta primers. TCRdb's table, derived via immunoSEQ multiplex PCR, lists solely in-frame clones and lacks some. In total, the table holds tens of thousands of clones. The receptor was derived from a girl aged 5 to 17 in good health and CMV-seropositive. Sequencing input: PBMCs. The J gene is TRBJ1-1, the V gene TRBV19; D possibly corresponds to TRBD1 (5 bases). CDR3 nucleotides: TGTGCCAGTACCCTGACAGCGAACACTGAAGCTTTCTTT. It translates to CASTLTANTEAFF.